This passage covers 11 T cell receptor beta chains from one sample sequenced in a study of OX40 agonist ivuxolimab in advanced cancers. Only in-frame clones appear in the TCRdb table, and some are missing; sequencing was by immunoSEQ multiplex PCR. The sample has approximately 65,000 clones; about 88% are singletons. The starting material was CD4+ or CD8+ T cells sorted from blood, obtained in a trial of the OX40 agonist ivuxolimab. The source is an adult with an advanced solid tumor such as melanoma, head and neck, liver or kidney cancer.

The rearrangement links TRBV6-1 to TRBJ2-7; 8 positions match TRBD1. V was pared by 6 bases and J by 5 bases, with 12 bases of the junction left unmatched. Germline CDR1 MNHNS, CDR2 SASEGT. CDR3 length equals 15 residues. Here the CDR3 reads CASRGKGQGANEQYF. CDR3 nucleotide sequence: TGTGCCAGCAGGGGGAAAGGGCAGGGGGCAAACGAGCAGTACTTC.

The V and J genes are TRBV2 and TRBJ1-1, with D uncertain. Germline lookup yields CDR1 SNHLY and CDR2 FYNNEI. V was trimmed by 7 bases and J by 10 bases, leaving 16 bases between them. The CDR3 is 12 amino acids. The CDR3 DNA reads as TGTGCCAGCATGGAAGGTCCGATTGCAGCTTTCTTT. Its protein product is CASMEGPIAAFF.

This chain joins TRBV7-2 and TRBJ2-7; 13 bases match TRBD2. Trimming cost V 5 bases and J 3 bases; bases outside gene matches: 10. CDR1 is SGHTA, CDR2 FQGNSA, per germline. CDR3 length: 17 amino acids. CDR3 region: CASSPSGLAGAIYEQYF. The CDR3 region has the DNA TGTGCCAGCAGCCCCAGCGGACTAGCGGGAGCAATCTACGAGCAGTACTTC.

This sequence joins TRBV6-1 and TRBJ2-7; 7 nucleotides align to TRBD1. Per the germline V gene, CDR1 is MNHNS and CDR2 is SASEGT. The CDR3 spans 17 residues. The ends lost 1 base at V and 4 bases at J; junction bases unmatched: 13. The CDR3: CASSEDLQINRGYEQYF. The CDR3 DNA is TGTGCCAGCAGTGAAGATCTACAGATCAACAGGGGATACGAGCAGTACTTC.

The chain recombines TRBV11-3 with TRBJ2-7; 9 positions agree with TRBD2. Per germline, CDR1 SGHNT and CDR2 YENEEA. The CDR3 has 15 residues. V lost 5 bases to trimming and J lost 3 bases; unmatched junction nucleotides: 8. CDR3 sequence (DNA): TGTGCCAGCAGCGCCAAGGTGACTAGCGGCTACGAGCAGTACTTC. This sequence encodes CASSAKVTSGYEQYF.

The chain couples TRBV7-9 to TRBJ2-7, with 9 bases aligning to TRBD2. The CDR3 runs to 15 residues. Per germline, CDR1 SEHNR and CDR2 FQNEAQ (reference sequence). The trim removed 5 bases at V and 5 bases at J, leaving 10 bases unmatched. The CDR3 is CASSRISGSYNEQYF. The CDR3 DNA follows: TGTGCCAGCAGCCGCATTAGCGGGAGTTACAACGAGCAGTACTTC.

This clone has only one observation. The CDR3, as DNA: TGTGCCAGCAGCTTGGACAGGTCCCGGCCCCTAAATCAGCCCCAGCATTTT. This codes for CASSLDRSRPLNQPQHF. V is TRBV5-5 and J is TRBJ1-5; D possibly corresponds to TRBD1 (5 bases). The CDR3 is made up of 17 amino acids. Germline V CDR1 and CDR2: SGHKS, YYEKEE (reference sequence). Trimming pared 0 bases from V and 4 bases from J, leaving 17 bases between.

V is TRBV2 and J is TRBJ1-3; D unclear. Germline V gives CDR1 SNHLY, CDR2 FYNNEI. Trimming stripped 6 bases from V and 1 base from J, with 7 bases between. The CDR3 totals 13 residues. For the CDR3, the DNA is TGTGCCAGCAGGGGCGAATCTGGAAACACCATATATTTT. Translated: CASRGESGNTIYF. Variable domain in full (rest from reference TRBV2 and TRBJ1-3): EPEVTQTPSHQVTQMGQEVILRCVPISNHLYFYWYRQILGQKVEFLVSFYNNEISEKSEIFDDQFSVERPDGSNFTLKIRSTKLEDSAMYFCASRGESGNTIYFGEGSWLTVV.

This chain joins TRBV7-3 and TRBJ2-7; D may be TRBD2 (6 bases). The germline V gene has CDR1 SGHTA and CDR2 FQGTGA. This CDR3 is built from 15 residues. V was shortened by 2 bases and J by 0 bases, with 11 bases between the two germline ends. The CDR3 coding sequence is TGTGCCAGCAGCTTAGTGGCGGGGCCCTCCTACGAGCAGTACTTC. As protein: CASSLVAGPSYEQYF.

The CDR3 region has the DNA TGCGCCAGCAGCCAACGGAGGGGTAACACTGAAGCTTTCTTT. Amino acid sequence: CASSQRRGNTEAFF. The chain couples TRBV4-1 to TRBJ1-1; D is perhaps TRBD1 (5 bases). This CDR3 spans 14 amino acids. Trimming cost V 2 bases and J 2 bases, with 9 bases left between them. CDR1 and CDR2 (germline): MGHRA, YSYEKL.

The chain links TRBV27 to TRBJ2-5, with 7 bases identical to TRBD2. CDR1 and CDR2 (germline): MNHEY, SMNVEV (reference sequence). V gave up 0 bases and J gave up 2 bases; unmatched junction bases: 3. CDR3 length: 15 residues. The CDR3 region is CASSLSRGGQETQYF. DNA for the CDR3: TGTGCCAGCAGTTTATCAAGGGGAGGGCAAGAGACCCAGTACTTC.